This T cell receptor (beta chain) is drawn from a study of neurological immune-mediated disorders. TCRdb used MiXCR to reprocess the 5' RACE reads, holding one entry per CDR3 protein. This sample has tens of thousands of distinct CDR3 sequences, with about an eighth found just once. Germline lookup yields CDR1 MNHNY and CDR2 SVGAGI (reference sequence). The CDR3 runs 14 residues. V lost 2 bases and J lost 8, with 13 bases in between. Study conclusions and caveats: Expanded clones shared no identical CDR3 amino acid sequences across subjects, which suggested private TCR-beta repertoires in all groups.

There are a few counts of this clonotype. Its antigen is unidentified. Sequencing used PBMCs. This sequence was found in a man between 60 and 75 years old in good health. The chain couples TRBV6-6 to TRBJ1-3, with TRBD1 as a possible D gene (5 bases). The CDR3 spells CASSYVGRGDTIYF. The CDR3 DNA is TGTGCCAGCAGTTACGTGGGAAGGGGAGACACCATATATTTT.